The 2 T cell receptor beta chains below all came from one sample that was sequenced in a study of cytomegalovirus exposure and HLA in healthy donors. In the PCR, 60 Vbeta and 13 Jbeta primers were used. Profiled with immunoSEQ multiplex PCR; TCRdb holds only in-frame clones, not every one. Its table lists 85,000 to 90,000 clones. The sample was PBMCs. The receptors were gathered from a man in his fifties in good health and CMV-seropositive.

The chain carries TRBV9 and TRBJ2-4, with 12 bases identical to TRBD1. V lost 0 bases, J lost 8 bases, and 3 bases stayed unmatched. CDR3 length equals 15 residues. Germline CDR1 reads SGDLS; CDR2 reads YYNGEE. CDR3: CASSVGDRGLDIQYF. The CDR3 nucleotides are TGTGCCAGCAGCGTAGGGGACAGGGGGCTTGACATTCAGTACTTC.

The rearrangement uses TRBV18 and TRBJ2-1; 8 nucleotides line up with TRBD2. The CDR3 covers 16 residues. Germline V gene lookup returns CDR1 KGHSH and CDR2 LQKENI. With 0 bases clipped from V and 7 bases from J, the junction kept 8 bases outside the gene matches. The DNA for the CDR3 is TGTGCCAGCTCACCACCGGGACTAGGGGGGAAGAATGAGCAGTTCTTC. As protein: CASSPPGLGGKNEQFF.